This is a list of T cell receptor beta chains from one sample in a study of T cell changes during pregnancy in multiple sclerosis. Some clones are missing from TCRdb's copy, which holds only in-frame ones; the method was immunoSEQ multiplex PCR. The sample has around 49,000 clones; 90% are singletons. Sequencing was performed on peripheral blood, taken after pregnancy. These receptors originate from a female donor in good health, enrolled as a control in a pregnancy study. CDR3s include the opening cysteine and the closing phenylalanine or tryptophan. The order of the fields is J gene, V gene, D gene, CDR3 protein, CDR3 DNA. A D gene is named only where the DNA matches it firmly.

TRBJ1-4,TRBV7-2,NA,CASSLAFGEKLFF,TGTGCCAGCAGCTTAGCTTTCGGGGAAAAACTGTTTTTT
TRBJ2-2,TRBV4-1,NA,CASSQVHGSTGELFF,TGCGCCAGCAGCCAAGTACACGGGAGCACCGGGGAGCTGTTTTTT
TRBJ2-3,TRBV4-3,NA,CASSQERFARDTQYF,TGCGCCAGCAGCCAAGAGCGGTTCGCCCGAGATACGCAGTATTTT
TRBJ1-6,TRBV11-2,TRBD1,CASSLDDRGHRSPLHF,TGTGCCAGCAGCTTAGACGACAGGGGGCACCGCTCACCCCTCCACTTT
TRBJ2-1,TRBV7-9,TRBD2,CASSSPTSGSAGNEQFF,TGTGCCAGCAGCTCTCCGACTAGCGGGAGCGCTGGAAATGAGCAGTTCTTC
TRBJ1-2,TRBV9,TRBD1,CASSVGAGGGYGYTF,TGTGCCAGCAGCGTAGGAGCAGGGGGCGGCTATGGCTACACCTTC
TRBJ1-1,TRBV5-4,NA,CASSYKQGVGTEAFF,TGTGCCAGCAGCTACAAACAGGGAGTGGGGACTGAAGCTTTCTTT
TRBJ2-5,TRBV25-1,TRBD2,CARSGGPIPETQYF,TGTGCCCGCTCGGGGGGACCAATCCCGGAGACCCAGTACTTC
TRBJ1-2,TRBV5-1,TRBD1,CASSQGDYGYTF,TGCGCCAGCAGCCAGGGGGACTATGGCTACACCTTC
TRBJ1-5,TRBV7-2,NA,CASSLAPGTHNQPQHF,TGTGCCAGCAGCTTAGCGCCGGGTACCCACAATCAGCCCCAGCATTTT
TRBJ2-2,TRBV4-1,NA,CASSPEGTGELFF,TGCGCCAGCAGCCCGGAGGGAACCGGGGAGCTGTTTTTT
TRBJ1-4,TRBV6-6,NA,CASSYEAYTEKLFF,TGTGCCAGCAGTTACGAGGCCTATACTGAAAAACTGTTTTTT
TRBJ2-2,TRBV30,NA,CAWSVQRLHTGELFF,TGTGCCTGGAGTGTACAGCGGCTTCACACCGGGGAGCTGTTTTTT
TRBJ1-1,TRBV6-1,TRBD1,CASSESGTGHEAFF,TGTGCCAGCAGTGAATCCGGGACAGGACATGAAGCTTTCTTT
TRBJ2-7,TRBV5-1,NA,CASSSGTYYEQYF,TGCGCCAGCAGCTCGGGGACATACTACGAGCAGTACTTC
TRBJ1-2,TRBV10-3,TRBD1,CAISVRGPSYGYTF,TGTGCCATCAGTGTAAGGGGGCCTTCCTATGGCTACACCTTC
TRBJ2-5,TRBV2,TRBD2,CASSQGRRTSGGASPETQYF,TGTGCCAGCAGCCAAGGGCGGCGGACTAGCGGGGGGGCCTCTCCCGAGACCCAGTACTTC
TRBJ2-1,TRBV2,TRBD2,CASNLAGGSYNEQFF,TGTGCCAGCAATCTAGCGGGAGGGTCCTACAATGAGCAGTTCTTC
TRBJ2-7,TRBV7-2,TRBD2,CASSHRTSENEQYF,TGTGCCAGCAGCCACCGGACTAGCGAGAACGAGCAGTACTTC
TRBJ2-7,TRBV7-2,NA,CASTRGESYEQYF,TGTGCCAGCACCCGCGGGGAATCCTACGAGCAGTACTTC
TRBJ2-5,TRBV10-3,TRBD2,CAISEALAEQETQYF,TGTGCCATCAGTGAGGCGCTAGCGGAACAAGAGACCCAGTACTTC